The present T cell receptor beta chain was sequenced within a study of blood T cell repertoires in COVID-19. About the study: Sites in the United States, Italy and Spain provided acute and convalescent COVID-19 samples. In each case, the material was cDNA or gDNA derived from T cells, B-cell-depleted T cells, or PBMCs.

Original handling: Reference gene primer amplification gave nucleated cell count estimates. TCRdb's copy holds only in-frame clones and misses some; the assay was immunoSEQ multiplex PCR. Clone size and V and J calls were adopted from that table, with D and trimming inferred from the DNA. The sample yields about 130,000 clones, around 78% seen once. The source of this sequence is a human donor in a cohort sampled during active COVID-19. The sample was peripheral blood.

In DNA form, the CDR3 reads TGCGCCAGCAGCTTGGGAAGGGGCCCCGGAAACACCATATATTTT. Translated: CASSLGRGPGNTIYF. The chain uses TRBV5-1 and TRBJ1-3; a weak D match, TRBD1 (5 bases). The CDR3 has 15 residues. Germline V lookup: CDR1 SGHRS, CDR2 YFSETQ. The germline V and J ends were trimmed by 0 bases and 4 bases, with 11 bases remaining between them. Supplemented by reference TRBV5-1 and TRBJ1-3, the full variable domain reads KAGVTQTPRYLIKTRGQQVTLSCSPISGHRSVSWYQQTPGQGLQFLFEYFSETQRNKGNFPGRFSGRQFSNSRSEMNVSTLELGDSALYLCASSLGRGPGNTIYFGEGSWLTVV.